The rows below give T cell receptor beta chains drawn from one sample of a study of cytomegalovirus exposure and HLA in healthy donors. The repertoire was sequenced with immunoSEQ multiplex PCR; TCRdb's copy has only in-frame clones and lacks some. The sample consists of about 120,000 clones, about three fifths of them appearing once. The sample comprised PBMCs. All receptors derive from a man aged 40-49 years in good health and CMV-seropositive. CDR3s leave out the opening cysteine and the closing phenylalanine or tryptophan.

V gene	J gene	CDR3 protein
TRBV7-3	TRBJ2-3	ASSPRRGGRADTQY
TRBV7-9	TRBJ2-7	ASSPRGTGAAREQY
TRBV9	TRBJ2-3	ASSVGANINTDTQY
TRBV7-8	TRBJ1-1	ASSSSGTVNTEAF
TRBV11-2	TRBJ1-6	ASSFVAGSPLH
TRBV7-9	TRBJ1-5	ASSLGYGQNSNQPQH
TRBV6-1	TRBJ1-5	ASSGDRGSNQPQH
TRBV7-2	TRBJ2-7	ASSSTQGFDIS
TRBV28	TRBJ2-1	ASSLSLLAGGRNEQF
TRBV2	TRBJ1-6	ASSAGQGVWSPLH
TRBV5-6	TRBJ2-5	ASSLGAGGPGEETQY
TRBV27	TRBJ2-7	ASTRDRGVDEQY
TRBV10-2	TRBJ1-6	ASSDGNSPLH
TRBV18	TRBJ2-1	ASSPPLAGSSYNEQF
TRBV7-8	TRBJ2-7	ASSSDRGHYEQY
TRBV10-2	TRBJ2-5	ASRASVAGGPKTQY
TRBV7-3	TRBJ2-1	ASSRTGTSGETGKF
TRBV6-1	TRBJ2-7	ASSRDSATHEQY
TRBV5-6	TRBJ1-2	ASSLLYGYT
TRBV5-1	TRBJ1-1	ASMAGVMNTEAF
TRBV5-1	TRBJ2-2	ASSLRTGDTGELF
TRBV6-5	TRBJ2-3	ASSYRTSTDTQY
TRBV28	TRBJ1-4	ASSGEPNEKLF
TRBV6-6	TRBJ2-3	ASSYRGGVREDTQY
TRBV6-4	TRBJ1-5	ASSDMGIGGPQH
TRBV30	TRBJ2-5	AWSPKRRGVQETQY
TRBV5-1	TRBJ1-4	ASSQGQRNEKLF
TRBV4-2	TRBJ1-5	ASNDSPLGDSNQPQH
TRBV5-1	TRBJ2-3	ASSTTTSGYTDTQY
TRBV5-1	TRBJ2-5	ASSFTGFQETQY
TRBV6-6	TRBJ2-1	ASSSTSRDEQF
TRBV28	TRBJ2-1	ASSFWDRGHRGLAGSGDYNEQF
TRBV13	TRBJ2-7	ASSSSPRDRGSYEQY
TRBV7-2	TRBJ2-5	ASSLGLIGGTQY
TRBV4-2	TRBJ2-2	ASSLPTSGSPPGELF
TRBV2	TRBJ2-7	ASSDPGQGVLEQY
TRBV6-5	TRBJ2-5	ASRRAGYQETQY
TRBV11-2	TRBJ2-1	ASGRGLAINEQF
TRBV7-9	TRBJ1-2	ASSLDGANYGYT
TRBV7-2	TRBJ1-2	ASSPSPGTRSGYT
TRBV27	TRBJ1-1	ASSFQRAGAEAF
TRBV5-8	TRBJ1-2	ATGTAYGYT
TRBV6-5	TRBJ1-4	ASSYSGQGGEKLF
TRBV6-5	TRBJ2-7	ASRQGQTYEQY
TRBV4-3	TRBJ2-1	ASSQDMPSWYNEQF
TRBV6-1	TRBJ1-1	ASSWTGYEAF
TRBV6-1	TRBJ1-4	ASRDRSNEKLF
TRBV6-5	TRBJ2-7	ASSYVAGGGEQY
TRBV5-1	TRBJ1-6	ASTDGRGDSPLH
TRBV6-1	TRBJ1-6	ASGKLRTVNSPLH
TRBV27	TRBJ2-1	ATTPEGEQF
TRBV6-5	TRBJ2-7	ASSYALAGAYEQY
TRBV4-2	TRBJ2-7	ASSQEGLGGIGRYEQY
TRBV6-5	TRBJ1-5	ASSYYRGHQPQH
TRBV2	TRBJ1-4	ASTSLPATNEKLF